The present T cell receptor (beta chain) was sequenced within a study of blood T cell repertoires in COVID-19. Per the original data handling: Estimation of nucleated cell counts was performed using reference gene primer amplification. The protocol was immunoSEQ multiplex PCR, while the TCRdb copy is restricted to in-frame clones and leaves out a portion. For V, J and clone size, that table is used; D and trimming come from the DNA. This table has 200,000 to 250,000 clones, approximately 78% appearing once. A Seattle source enrolled patients during active infection and followed them longitudinally. Trimming took 0 bases from V and 4 from J; bases not matched to a gene: 6. Germline CDR1 reads SGHRS; CDR2 reads YFSETQ. The CDR3 runs to 16 residues.

The V and J genes are TRBV5-1 and TRBJ2-2; the match to TRBD2 covers 7 bases. The sequence derives from a woman of 80 years or more with COVID-19, enrolled during active disease. The sequenced material came from peripheral blood. DNA for the CDR3: TGCGCCAGCAGCTTGGTTGCGACTAGCAGCACCGGGGAGCTGTTTTTT. As protein: CASSLVATSSTGELFF. The entire variable domain, with the rest obtained from reference TRBV5-1 and TRBJ2-2, is as follows: KAGVTQTPRYLIKTRGQQVTLSCSPISGHRSVSWYQQTPGQGLQFLFEYFSETQRNKGNFPGRFSGRQFSNSRSEMNVSTLELGDSALYLCASSLVATSSTGELFFGEGSRLTVL.